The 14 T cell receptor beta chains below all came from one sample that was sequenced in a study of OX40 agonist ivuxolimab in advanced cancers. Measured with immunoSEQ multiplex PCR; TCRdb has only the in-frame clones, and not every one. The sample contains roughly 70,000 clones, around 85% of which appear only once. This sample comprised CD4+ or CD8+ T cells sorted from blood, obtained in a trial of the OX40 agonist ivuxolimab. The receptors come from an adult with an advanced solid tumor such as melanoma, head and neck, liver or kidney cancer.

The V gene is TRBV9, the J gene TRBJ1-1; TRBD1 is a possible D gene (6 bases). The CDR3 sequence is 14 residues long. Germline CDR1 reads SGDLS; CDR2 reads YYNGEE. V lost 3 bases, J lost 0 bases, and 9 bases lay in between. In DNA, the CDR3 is TGTGCCAGCAGCGCCGGGGACATGAACACTGAAGCTTTCTTT. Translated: CASSAGDMNTEAFF.

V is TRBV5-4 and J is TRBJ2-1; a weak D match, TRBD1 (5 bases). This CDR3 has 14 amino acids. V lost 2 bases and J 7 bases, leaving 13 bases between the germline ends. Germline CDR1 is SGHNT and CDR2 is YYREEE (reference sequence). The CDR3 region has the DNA TGTGCCAGCAGCTTACCGACAGTGGCGAATGAGCAGTTCTTC. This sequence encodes CASSLPTVANEQFF.

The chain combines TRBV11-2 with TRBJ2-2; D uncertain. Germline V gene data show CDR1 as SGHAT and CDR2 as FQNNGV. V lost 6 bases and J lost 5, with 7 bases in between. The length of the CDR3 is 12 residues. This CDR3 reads CASRLRTGELFF. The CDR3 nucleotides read TGTGCCAGCAGACTCCGTACCGGGGAGCTGTTTTTT.

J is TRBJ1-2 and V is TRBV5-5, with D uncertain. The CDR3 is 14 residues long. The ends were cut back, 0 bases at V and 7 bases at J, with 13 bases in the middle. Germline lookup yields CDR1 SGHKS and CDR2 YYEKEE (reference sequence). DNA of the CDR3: TGTGCCAGCAGCTTGGGCGACGGTAAAGTTGGCTACACCTTC. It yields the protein CASSLGDGKVGYTF.

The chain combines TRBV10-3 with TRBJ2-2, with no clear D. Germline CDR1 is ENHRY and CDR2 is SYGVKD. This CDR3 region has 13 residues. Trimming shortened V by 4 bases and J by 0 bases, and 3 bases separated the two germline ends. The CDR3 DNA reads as TGTGCCATCAGTGGGACGAACACCGGGGAGCTGTTTTTT. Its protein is CAISGTNTGELFF.

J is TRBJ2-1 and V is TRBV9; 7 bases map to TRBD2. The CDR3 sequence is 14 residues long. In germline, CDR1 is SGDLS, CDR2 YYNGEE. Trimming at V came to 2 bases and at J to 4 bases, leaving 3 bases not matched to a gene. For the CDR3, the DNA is TGTGCCAGCAGCGTTGCTAGCGGATACAATGAGCAGTTCTTC. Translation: CASSVASGYNEQFF.

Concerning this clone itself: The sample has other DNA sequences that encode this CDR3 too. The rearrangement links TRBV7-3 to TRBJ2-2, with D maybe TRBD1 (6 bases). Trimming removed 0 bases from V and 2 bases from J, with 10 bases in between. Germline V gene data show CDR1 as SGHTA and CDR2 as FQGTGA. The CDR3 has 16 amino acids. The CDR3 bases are TGTGCCAGCAGCTTAACACCAGGGGCCAACACCGGGGAGCTGTTTTTT. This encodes CASSLTPGANTGELFF.

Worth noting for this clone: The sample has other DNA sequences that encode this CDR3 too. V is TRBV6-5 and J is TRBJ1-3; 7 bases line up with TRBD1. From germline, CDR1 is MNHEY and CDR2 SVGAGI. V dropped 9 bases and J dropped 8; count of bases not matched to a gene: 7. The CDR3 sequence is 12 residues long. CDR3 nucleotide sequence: TGTGCCAGTCGGGACAGTGTGGACACCATATATTTT. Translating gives CASRDSVDTIYF.

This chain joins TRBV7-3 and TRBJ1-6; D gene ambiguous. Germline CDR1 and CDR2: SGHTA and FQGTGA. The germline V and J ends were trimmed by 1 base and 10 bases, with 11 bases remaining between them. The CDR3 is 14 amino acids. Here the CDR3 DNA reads TGTGCCAGCAGCTTAAAAGGATATGGATCACCCCTCCACTTT. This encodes CASSLKGYGSPLHF.

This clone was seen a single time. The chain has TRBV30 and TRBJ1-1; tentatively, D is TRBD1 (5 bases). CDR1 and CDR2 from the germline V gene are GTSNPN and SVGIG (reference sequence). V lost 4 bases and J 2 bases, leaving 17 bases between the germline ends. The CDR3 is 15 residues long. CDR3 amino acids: CAWTRPPRVNTEAFF. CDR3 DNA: TGTGCCTGGACCCGGCCTCCCAGGGTAAACACTGAAGCTTTCTTT.

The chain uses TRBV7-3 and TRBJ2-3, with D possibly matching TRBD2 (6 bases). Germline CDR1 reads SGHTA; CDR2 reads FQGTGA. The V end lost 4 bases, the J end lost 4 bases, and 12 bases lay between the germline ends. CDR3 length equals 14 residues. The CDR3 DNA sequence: TGTGCCAGCAGCTATCCGGGAGTATCAGATACGCAGTATTTT. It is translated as CASSYPGVSDTQYF.

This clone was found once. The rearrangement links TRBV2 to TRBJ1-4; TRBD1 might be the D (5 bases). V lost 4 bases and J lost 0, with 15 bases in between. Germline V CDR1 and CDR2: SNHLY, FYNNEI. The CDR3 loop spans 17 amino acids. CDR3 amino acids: CASSGFSGQTTNEKLFF. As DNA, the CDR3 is TGTGCCAGCAGTGGATTCTCGGGGCAGACAACTAATGAAAAACTGTTTTTT.

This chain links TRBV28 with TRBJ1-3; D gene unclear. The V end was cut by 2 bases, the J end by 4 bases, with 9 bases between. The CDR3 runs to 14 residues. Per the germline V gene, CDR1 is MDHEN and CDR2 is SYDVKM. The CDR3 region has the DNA TGTGCCAGCAGTTTAGACGGGTCCGGAAACACCATATATTTT. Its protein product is CASSLDGSGNTIYF.

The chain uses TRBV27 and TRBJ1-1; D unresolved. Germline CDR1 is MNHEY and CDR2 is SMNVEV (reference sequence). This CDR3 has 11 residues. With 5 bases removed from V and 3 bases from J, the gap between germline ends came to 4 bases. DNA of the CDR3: TGTGCCAGCAGTCTATACACTGAAGCTTTCTTT. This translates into CASSLYTEAFF.